A single sample is the source of the 11 T cell receptor beta chains below, sequenced in a study of control samples from healthy donors and cancer patients. Clones were sequenced by immunoSEQ multiplex PCR, and TCRdb holds only the in-frame ones, with some missing. Of 90,000 to 150,000 clones listed, about 83% are singletons. The sequencing input was blood. Receptors were obtained from a young man in good health.

The J gene is TRBJ2-5, the V gene TRBV2; 8 bases agree with TRBD1. V was clipped by 6 bases and J by 1 base; unmatched bases: 1. Germline CDR1 is SNHLY and CDR2 is FYNNEI. The CDR3 contains 13 residues. The CDR3: CASRDRAQETQYF. The CDR3 bases are TGTGCCAGCAGGGACAGGGCCCAAGAGACCCAGTACTTC.

This clone was found a few times. The rearrangement joins TRBV30 to TRBJ1-2; D gene ambiguous. CDR3 size: 12 residues. Between the trimmed V and J ends, which lost 0 bases and 7 bases, there was a span of 9 bases. Germline V gene lookup returns CDR1 GTSNPN and CDR2 SVGIG (reference sequence). Here the CDR3 DNA reads TGTGCCTGGAGTGTCGAAGGATCTGGCTACACCTTC. This translates into CAWSVEGSGYTF.

This clone has just a few counts. At one boundary the junction diverges from the germline segment, which might be a read error. The chain links TRBV4-1 to TRBJ1-2; D perhaps matches TRBD1 (5 bases). There are 16 residues in the CDR3. Germline CDR1 and CDR2: MGHRA and YSYEKL. The CDR3 is CACSQGWGGLGEGYTF. Here the CDR3 DNA reads TGCGCCTGCAGCCAAGGGTGGGGGGGACTGGGTGAAGGCTACACCTTC.

The sample holds one count of this clone. The chain is built from TRBV18 and TRBJ1-2; possibly TRBD1 for D (5 bases). CDR3 size: 17 residues. The germline V gene has CDR1 KGHSH and CDR2 LQKENI. V dropped 3 bases and J dropped 5 bases, with 22 bases sitting between them. The CDR3 DNA reads as TGTGCCAGCTCACCCATTATGGGTACCACAGGCTCGTATGGCTACACCTTC. Its translation is CASSPIMGTTGSYGYTF.

The chain employs TRBV12-5 and TRBJ1-1; D is perhaps TRBD1 (5 bases). V lost 0 bases and J lost 5, with 19 bases in between. The germline CDR1 and CDR2 sequences are LGHNT and FRNRAP. The CDR3 is 17 amino acids. CDR3 nucleotides: TGTGCTAGTGGTTTGGTATCTTATAGTGGGGCTGGTACTGAAGCTTTCTTT. Translating it yields CASGLVSYSGAGTEAFF.

J is TRBJ1-5 and V is TRBV19; possible D gene TRBD1, 6 bases. Trimming pared 6 bases from V and 7 bases from J, leaving 16 bases between. CDR3 length equals 14 residues. The germline gives CDR1 LNHDA, CDR2 SQIVND (reference sequence). This chain's CDR3 is CASSWGRGNQPQHF. CDR3 sequence (DNA): TGTGCCAGTAGCTGGGGCAGGGGAAACCAGCCCCAGCATTTT.

The J gene is TRBJ1-2, the V gene TRBV3-1 (or the pseudogene TRBV3-2); D is uncertain. V lost 1 base, J lost 6 bases, and 3 bases lay in between. CDR1 is LGHDT, CDR2 YNNKEL, per germline (reference sequence). This CDR3 is 11 amino acids long. This chain's CDR3 is CASSQGHGYTF. CDR3 coding DNA: TGTGCCAGCAGCCAAGGTCATGGCTACACCTTC.

The chain carries TRBV5-8 and TRBJ1-1, with 7 positions matching TRBD1. This CDR3 is 13 amino acids long. V trimming: 4 bases; J trimming: 5 bases; junction bases outside the gene matches: 5. The germline V gene encodes CDR1 SGHTS and CDR2 YDEGEE. The CDR3 coding sequence is TGTGCCAGCAGCCCGACAGGGAGGACTGAAGCTTTCTTT. Translating it yields CASSPTGRTEAFF.

The chain has TRBV30 and TRBJ2-1; D is possibly TRBD2 (6 bases). The CDR3 contains 14 residues. The germline CDR1 and CDR2 sequences are GTSNPN and SVGIG (reference sequence). Trimming pared 6 bases from V and 1 base from J, leaving 13 bases between. The CDR3: CACVPGESYNEQFF. CDR3 bases: TGTGCCTGTGTCCCGGGGGAATCCTACAATGAGCAGTTCTTC.

The chain has TRBV28 and TRBJ2-7; tentatively, D is TRBD1 or TRBD2 (5 bases each). Germline-derived CDR1 and CDR2 are MDHEN and SYDVKM. The V end was cut by 4 bases, the J end by 0 bases, with 10 bases between. The CDR3 sequence is 14 residues long. Here the CDR3 DNA reads TGTGCCAGCAGTTCGGGACGGAACTCCTACGAGCAGTACGTC. This codes for CASSSGRNSYEQYV.

V gene TRBV11-2 combines with J gene TRBJ1-1; tentative D call: TRBD1 (5 bases). This CDR3 is built from 16 residues. Germline loops: CDR1 SGHAT, CDR2 FQNNGV. The germline V and J ends were trimmed by 0 bases and 5 bases, with 16 bases remaining between them. The CDR3, as DNA: TGTGCCAGCAGCTTAGATCGGGTAGGGGTGGATACTGAAGCTTTCTTT. Encoded protein: CASSLDRVGVDTEAFF.